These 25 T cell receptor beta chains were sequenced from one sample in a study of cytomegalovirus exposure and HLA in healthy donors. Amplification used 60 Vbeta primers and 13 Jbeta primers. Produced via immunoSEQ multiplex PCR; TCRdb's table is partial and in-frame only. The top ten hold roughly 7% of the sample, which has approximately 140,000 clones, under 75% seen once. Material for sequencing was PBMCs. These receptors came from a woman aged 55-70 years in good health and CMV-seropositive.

CDR3 bases: TGCAGCGTTACCCCCAGGGGCGGTTACTCCTACGAGCAGTACTTC. It specifies CSVTPRGGYSYEQYF. The V call is TRBV29-1, the J call TRBJ2-7, with a possible D match to TRBD1 (6 bases). Germline values: CDR1 SQVTM, CDR2 ANQGSEA. The CDR3 consists of 15 residues. V was cut by 5 bases and J by 0 bases, with 17 bases left in between.

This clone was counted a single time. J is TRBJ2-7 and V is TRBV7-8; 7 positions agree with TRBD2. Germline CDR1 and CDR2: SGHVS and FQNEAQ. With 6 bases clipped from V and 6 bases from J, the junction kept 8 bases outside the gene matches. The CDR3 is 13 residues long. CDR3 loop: CASRLAGGVEQYF. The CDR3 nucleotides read TGTGCCAGCAGACTCGCTGGGGGGGTCGAGCAGTACTTC.

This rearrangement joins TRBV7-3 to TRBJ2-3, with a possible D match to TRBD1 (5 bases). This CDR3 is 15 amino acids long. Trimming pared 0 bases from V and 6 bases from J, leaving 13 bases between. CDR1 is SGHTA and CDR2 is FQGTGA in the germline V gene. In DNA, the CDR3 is TGTGCCAGCAGCTTAACAGCGACGCCAGGGGATACGCAGTATTTT. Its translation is CASSLTATPGDTQYF.

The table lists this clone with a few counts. This CDR3 reads CASSLAGAPRWEQFF. CDR3 DNA sequence: TGTGCCAGCAGCTTAGCGGGAGCCCCCCGTTGGGAGCAGTTCTTC. This chain uses TRBV7-9 with TRBJ2-1; tentatively, D is TRBD2 (5 bases). The CDR3 covers 15 residues. Germline loops: CDR1 SEHNR, CDR2 FQNEAQ (reference sequence). V was pared by 0 bases and J by 10 bases, with 16 bases between. Complete variable domain (other parts from reference TRBV7-9 and TRBJ2-1): DTGVSQNPRHKITKRGQNVTFRCDPISEHNRLYWYRQTLGQGPEFLTYFQNEAQLEKSRLLSDRFSAERPKGSFSTLEIQRTEQGDSAMYLCASSLAGAPRWEQFFGPGTRLTVL.

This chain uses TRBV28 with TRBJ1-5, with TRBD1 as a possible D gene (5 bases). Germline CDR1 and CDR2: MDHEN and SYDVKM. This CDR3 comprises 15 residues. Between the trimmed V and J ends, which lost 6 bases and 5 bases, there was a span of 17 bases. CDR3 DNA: TGTGCCAGCAGCCCGCCGGCAGGGTCATATCAGCCCCAGCATTTT. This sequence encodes CASSPPAGSYQPQHF. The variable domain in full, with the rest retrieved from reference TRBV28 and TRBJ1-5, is DVKVTQSSRYLVKRTGEKVFLECVQDMDHENMFWYRQDPGLGLRLIYFSYDVKMKEKGDIPEGYSVSREKKERFSLILESASTNQTSMYLCASSPPAGSYQPQHFGDGTRLSIL.

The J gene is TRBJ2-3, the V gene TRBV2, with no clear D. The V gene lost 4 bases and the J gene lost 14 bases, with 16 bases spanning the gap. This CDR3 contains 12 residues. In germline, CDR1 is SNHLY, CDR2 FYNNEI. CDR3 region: CASSGLALALYF. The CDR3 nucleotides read TGTGCCAGCAGTGGTCTTGCTTTAGCCTTGTATTTT.

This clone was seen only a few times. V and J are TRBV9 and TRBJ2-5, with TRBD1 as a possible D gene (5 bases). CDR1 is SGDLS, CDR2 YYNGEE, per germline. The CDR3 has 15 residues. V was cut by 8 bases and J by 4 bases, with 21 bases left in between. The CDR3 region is CARLIYRRFRETQYF. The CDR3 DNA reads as TGTGCCAGACTTATTTACAGGAGATTCCGAGAGACCCAGTACTTC.

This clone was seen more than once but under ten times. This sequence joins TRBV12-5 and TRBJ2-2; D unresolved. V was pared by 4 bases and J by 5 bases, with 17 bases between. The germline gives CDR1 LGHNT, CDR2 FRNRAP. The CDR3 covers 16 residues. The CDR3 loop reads CASGSQLAAITGELFF. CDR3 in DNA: TGTGCTAGTGGTTCGCAACTGGCGGCAATTACCGGGGAGCTGTTTTTT.

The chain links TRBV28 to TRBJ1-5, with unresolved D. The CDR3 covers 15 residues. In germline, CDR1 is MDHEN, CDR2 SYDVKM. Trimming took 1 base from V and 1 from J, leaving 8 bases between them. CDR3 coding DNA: TGTGCCAGCAGTTTATCGCGGGGAAGCAATCAGCCCCAGCATTTT. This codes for CASSLSRGSNQPQHF.

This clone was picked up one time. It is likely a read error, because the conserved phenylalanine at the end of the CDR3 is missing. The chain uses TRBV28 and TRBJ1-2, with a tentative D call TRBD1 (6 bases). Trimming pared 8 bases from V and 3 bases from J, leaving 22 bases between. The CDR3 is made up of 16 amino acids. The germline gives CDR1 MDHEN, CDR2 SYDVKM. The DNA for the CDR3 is TGTGCCAGCGGCCCCAGCTCGGGGGGCGAGGACTATGGCTACACCCTC. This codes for CASGPSSGGEDYGYTL.

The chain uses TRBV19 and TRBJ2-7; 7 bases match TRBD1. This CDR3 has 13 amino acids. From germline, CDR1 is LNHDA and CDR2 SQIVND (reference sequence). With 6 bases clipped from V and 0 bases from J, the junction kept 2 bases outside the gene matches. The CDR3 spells CASRQGSSYEQYF. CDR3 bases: TGTGCCAGTAGACAGGGGTCCTCCTACGAGCAGTACTTC.

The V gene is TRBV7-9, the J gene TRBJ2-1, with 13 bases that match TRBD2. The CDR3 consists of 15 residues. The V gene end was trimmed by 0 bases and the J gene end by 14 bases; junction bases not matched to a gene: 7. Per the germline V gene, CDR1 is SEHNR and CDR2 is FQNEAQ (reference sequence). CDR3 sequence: CASSLAAPLAGGEFF. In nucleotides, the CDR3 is TGTGCCAGCAGCTTAGCGGCCCCACTAGCGGGAGGGGAGTTCTTC.

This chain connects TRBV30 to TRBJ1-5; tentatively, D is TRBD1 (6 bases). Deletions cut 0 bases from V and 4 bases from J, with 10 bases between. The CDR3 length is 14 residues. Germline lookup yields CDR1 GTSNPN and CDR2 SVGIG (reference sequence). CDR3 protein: CAWSVGGANQPQHF. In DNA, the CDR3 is TGTGCCTGGAGTGTGGGGGGGGCGAATCAGCCCCAGCATTTT.

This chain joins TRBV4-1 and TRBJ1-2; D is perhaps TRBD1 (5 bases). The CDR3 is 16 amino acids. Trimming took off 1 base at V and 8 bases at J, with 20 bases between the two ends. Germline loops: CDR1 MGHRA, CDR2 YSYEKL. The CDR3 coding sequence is TGCGCCAGCAGCCAAGTAGAGGGACGAAGGCGGGAAGGCTACACCTTC. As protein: CASSQVEGRRREGYTF.

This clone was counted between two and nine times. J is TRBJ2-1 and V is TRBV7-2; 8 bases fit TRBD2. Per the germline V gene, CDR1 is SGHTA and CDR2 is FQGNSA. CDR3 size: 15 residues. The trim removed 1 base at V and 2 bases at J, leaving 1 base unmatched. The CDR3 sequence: CASSLVSGTYNEQFF. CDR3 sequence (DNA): TGTGCCAGCAGCTTAGTTAGCGGGACCTACAATGAGCAGTTCTTC.

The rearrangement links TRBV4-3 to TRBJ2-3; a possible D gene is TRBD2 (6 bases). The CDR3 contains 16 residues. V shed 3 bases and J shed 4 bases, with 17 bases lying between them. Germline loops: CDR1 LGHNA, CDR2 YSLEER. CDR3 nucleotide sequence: TGCGCCAGCAGCCAGATGGCACTAGCCGGTCCAGATACGCAGTATTTT. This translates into CASSQMALAGPDTQYF.

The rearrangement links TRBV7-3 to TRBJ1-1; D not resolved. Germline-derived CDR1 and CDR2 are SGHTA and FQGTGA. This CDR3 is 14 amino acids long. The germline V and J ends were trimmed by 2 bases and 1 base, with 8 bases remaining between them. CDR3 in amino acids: CASSLEVGNTEAFF. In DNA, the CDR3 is TGTGCCAGCAGCTTAGAGGTGGGGAACACTGAAGCTTTCTTT.

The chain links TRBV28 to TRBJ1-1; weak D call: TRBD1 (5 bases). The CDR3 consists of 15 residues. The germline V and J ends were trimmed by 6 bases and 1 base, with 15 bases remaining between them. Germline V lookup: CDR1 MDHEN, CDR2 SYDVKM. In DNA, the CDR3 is TGTGCCAGCAGGTCGGCGGGACCCGGGAACACTGAAGCTTTCTTT. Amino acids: CASRSAGPGNTEAFF.

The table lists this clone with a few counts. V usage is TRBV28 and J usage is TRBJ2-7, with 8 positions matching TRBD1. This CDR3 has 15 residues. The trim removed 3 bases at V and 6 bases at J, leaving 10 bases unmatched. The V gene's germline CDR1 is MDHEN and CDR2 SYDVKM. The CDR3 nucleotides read TGTGCCAGCAGTTTGGCGCCCCCCGACAGGGGCGAGCAGTACTTC. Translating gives CASSLAPPDRGEQYF.

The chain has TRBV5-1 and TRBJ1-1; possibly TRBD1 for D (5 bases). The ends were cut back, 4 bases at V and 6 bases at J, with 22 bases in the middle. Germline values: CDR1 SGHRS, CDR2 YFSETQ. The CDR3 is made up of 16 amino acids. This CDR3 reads CASSPRDKVVSSEAFF. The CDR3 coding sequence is TGCGCCAGCAGCCCCAGGGATAAAGTGGTTTCTTCTGAAGCTTTCTTT.

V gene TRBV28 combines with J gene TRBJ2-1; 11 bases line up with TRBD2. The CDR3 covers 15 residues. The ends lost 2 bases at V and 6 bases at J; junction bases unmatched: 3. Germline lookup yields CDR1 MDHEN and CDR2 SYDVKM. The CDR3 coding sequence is TGTGCCAGCAGTTTACCTAGCGGGAGGTTCAATGAGCAGTTCTTC. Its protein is CASSLPSGRFNEQFF.

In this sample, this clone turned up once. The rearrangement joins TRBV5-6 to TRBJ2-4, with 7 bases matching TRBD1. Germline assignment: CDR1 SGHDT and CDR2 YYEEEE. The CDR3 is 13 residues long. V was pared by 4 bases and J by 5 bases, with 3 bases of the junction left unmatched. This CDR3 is CASSPGTENIQYF. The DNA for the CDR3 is TGTGCCAGCAGCCCTGGGACAGAAAACATTCAGTACTTC.

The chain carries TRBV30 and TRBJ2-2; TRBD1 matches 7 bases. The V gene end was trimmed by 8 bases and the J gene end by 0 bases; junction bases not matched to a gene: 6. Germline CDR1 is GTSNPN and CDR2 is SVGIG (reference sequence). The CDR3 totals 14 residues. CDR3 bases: TGTGCCGGTGACAGGGACGCGAACACCGGGGAGCTGTTTTTT. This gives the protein CAGDRDANTGELFF.

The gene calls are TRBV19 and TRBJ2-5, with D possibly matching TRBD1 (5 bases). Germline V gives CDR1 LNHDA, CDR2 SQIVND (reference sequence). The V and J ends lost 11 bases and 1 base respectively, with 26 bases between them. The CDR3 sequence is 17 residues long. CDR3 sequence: CAHILGERLMVQETQYF. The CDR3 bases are TGTGCCCATATCCTAGGGGAAAGGTTAATGGTCCAAGAGACCCAGTACTTC.

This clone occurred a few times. The CDR3 region has the DNA TGCGCCAGCAGCCCAGGGGCCTCGGGAACTGAAGCTTTCTTT. Translated, it gives CASSPGASGTEAFF. The V and J genes are TRBV5-1 and TRBJ1-1; D might be TRBD1 (6 bases). Germline CDR1 reads SGHRS; CDR2 reads YFSETQ. The CDR3 totals 14 residues. Trimming stripped 4 bases from V and 5 bases from J, with 15 bases between.